This T cell receptor (beta chain) was recorded in a study of shared clonotypes between healthy human individuals (TCRdb year 2020). In terms of the full investigation: Three men and two women, aged 18 to 49 years, made up the cohort. For each donor, CD4 naive and CD4 memory were each given three plates, CD8 naive was given two plates, and CD8 memory was given one plate. To estimate repertoire size and how much clonotypes are shared between individuals, the study performed deep sequencing of blood TCR repertoires from about five healthy adults. To increase sequencing depth and limit assay-specific biases, different laboratories used diverse techniques to prepare libraries and sequence TCR repertoires. Per donor, leukapheresis produced somewhere between about 0.94 and 9 billion PBMCs. Paper-wide results and their limitations: Naive subsets generally had larger estimated clonotype richness than memory subsets. Based on pairwise subsampling, the degree of clonotype sharing among donors was expected to be affected by sequencing depth. Because the study included a small number of donors, the genetic and exposure-history diversity represented was limited. Across four donors, 4.5% to 6.5% of naive CD4, approximately 3.6% of naive CD8, 2% to 2.5% of memory CD4, and under 0.45% of memory CD8 clonotypes were shared. Incomplete sequencing was indicated by rarefaction of sorted-subset datasets, despite the large sequencing depth. Sampling was restricted to blood, and TCR repertoires in tissue are likely to differ from TCR repertoires in blood. Compared with non-shared clonotypes, the clonotypes found in all four sorted-subset donors had higher generation probabilities.

Using the deep immunoSEQ assay, TCR CDR3 regions were amplified from genomic DNA by multiplex PCR. For each cell subset, the extracted genomic DNA was distributed evenly across all wells of several immunoSEQ 96-well plates, and each plate served as one replicate. For sorted subsets, approximately 210 ng of genomic DNA, equivalent to 30,000 or so T cell genomes, went into each replicate PCR. Purified libraries were quantified with a Qubit 3.0 fluorometer, sized on a Bioanalyzer 2100, and re-quantified with the KAPA Library Quantification kit. Every immunoSEQ 96-well plate was sequenced on a dedicated single-read 150-cycle Illumina NextSeq 550 flow cell. The paper's data handling went like this. Because the immunoSEQ output held only junctional sequences and lacked quality scores, the filtering could not match the filtering applied to full-length reads. Sequences were annotated with PyIR, a Python wrapper for IgBLAST v1.9, using IMGT germline references to assign V/J genes and CDR3. Reads with weak V/J assignments (E-value above 1e-6), missing CDR3, stop codons, out-of-frame junctions, or ambiguous translated residues were removed. V3J clonotypes were defined as sequences sharing an identical inferred V gene, J gene, and CDR3 amino acid sequence. Percentage overlap between repertoires was computed as shared unique clonotypes divided by the size of the smaller repertoire. Richness of each repertoire was evaluated using RTK rarefaction, the Chao1 estimator, and Recon v2.1 estimates of unobserved clonotypes. For all TCRbeta clonotypes obtained by the gDNA method from a few donors, generation probabilities were computed with OLGA. Held by TCRdb, this immuneACCESS table contains in-frame sequences only and omits some clones. Under half of the omission traces to an unresolved V gene where checked; the cause of the rest is unknown. V and J calls and clone size are those listed in that table; D and trimming were worked out from the DNA. The sample table lists around 640,000 clones, around 96% of them with a count of one. Of the sample, roughly 0.1% falls within the top ten clones.

On this clone: What antigen it recognizes has not been identified. The sample holds no much larger clone one base away, and base qualities are not on file.

Relative to germline, V is 3 bases shorter and J is 6 bases shorter, with 6 bases between their ends. CDR1 is given as PRHDT and CDR2 as FYEKMQ, both from the germline V gene (reference sequence). Its CDR3 holds 11 amino acids, cysteine through phenylalanine. The read is trimmed to its CDR3 DNA, 33 bases read in frame from base 1. CD8 naive samples were CD45RO-negative cells positively selected for CCR7, giving a CD45RA+CCR7+ population that excluded TemRA cells. The donors were healthy, HIV-negative adults who had no recently reported acute infections or vaccinations. Every donor was a Caucasian adult residing in Nashville, Tennessee, USA. Blood was collected by leukapheresis, and PBMCs were isolated by Ficoll-Histopaque density gradient centrifugation and then cryopreserved in liquid nitrogen vapor phase. Purity and quantity of every magnetically sorted T cell population were checked by analytical flow cytometry. Genomic DNA was isolated from every sorted fraction and measured by UV absorbance on a Nanodrop 2000c.

The chain is assembled from TRBV13 and TRBJ2-7, with the D gene too uncertain to name. The clonotype was recovered from a woman under 40 in good health. Sample: naive CD8+ T cells sorted from blood. The sample's cell subset or site label, in plain terms: CD45RA+CCR7+. The DNA sequence is TGTGCCAGCAGCTTGAAGGGCGAGCAGTACTTC. This gives the protein CASSLKGEQYF.